The 31 T cell receptor beta chains given below trace back to one sample, sequenced in a study of T cell changes during pregnancy in multiple sclerosis. Method: immunoSEQ multiplex PCR; TCRdb's copy keeps in-frame clones and lacks some. The data show fewer than 40,000 clones, less than 95% seen once. The sample in question was CD4+ T cells from peripheral blood mononuclear cells, obtained in the first trimester of pregnancy. The origin of the receptors is a female donor in good health, enrolled as a control in a pregnancy study.

J is TRBJ1-1 and V is TRBV7-9; D call uncertain. The germline V gene encodes CDR1 SEHNR and CDR2 FQNEAQ (reference sequence). Trimming took off 5 bases at V and 0 bases at J, with 16 bases between the two ends. CDR3 length: 16 residues. As DNA, the CDR3 is TGTGCCAGCAGCCCCCTCCTGTGGGCTATGAACACTGAAGCTTTCTTT. Protein product: CASSPLLWAMNTEAFF.

This chain connects TRBV5-5 to TRBJ1-2, with D unclear. The germline V and J ends were trimmed by 4 bases and 2 bases, with 9 bases remaining between them. The germline V gene encodes CDR1 SGHKS and CDR2 YYEKEE (reference sequence). This CDR3 spans 13 amino acids. The CDR3 loop reads CASSPDKNYGYTF. The CDR3 region has the DNA TGTGCCAGCAGCCCAGACAAAAACTATGGCTACACCTTC.

This chain links TRBV2 with TRBJ2-7; 7 bases agree with TRBD1. Germline CDR1 SNHLY, CDR2 FYNNEI. The CDR3 covers 13 residues. The V segment lost 7 bases and the J segment 9 bases; nucleotides outside the gene matches: 12. The CDR3 coding sequence is TGTGCCAGCAAGCCGACAGGGATGGGAGTGCAGTACTTC. Translation gives CASKPTGMGVQYF.

This clone was recorded once. The rearrangement links TRBV4-2 to TRBJ2-5, with 14 bases lining up with TRBD2. Germline CDR1 is LGHNA and CDR2 is YNFKEQ. This CDR3 contains 15 residues. V lost 2 bases, J lost 5 bases, and 1 base stayed unmatched. The CDR3 DNA reads TGTGCCAGCAGCCAACGGACTAGCGGGGGGGAGACCCAGTACTTC. Translating it yields CASSQRTSGGETQYF.

The chain employs TRBV4-1 and TRBJ2-1; 7 bases line up with TRBD1. The V segment lost 0 bases and the J segment 4 bases; nucleotides outside the gene matches: 12. In germline, CDR1 is MGHRA, CDR2 YSYEKL. The CDR3 runs 18 residues. The CDR3 sequence: CASSQDRSTGALYNEQFF. CDR3 coding DNA: TGCGCCAGCAGCCAAGATAGGTCTACAGGGGCCCTATACAATGAGCAGTTCTTC.

V and J are TRBV19 and TRBJ2-2; D unclear. Germline loops: CDR1 LNHDA, CDR2 SQIVND (reference sequence). V was shortened by 2 bases and J by 5 bases, with 15 bases between the two germline ends. CDR3 length: 16 amino acids. Written as DNA, the CDR3 is TGTGCCAGTAGTATACGAGGCAGCCAAACGACCGGGGAGCTGTTTTTT. This translates into CASSIRGSQTTGELFF.

This chain connects TRBV5-1 to TRBJ1-4; D possibly corresponds to TRBD1 (6 bases). Trimming left V 0 bases short and J 8 bases short, with 14 bases between. CDR3 size: 15 residues. CDR1 SGHRS and CDR2 YFSETQ come from the germline V gene. The CDR3, as DNA: TGCGCCAGCAGCTTGGGGACAGCTCTTAGGGAAAAACTGTTTTTT. Translation: CASSLGTALREKLFF.

The genes are TRBV6-6 and TRBJ2-2, with 9 bases identical to TRBD1. V was clipped by 5 bases and J by 0 bases; unmatched bases: 1. The CDR3 runs 15 residues. The germline V gene encodes CDR1 MNHNY and CDR2 SVGAGI (reference sequence). CDR3 amino acids: CASSRTGANTGELFF. The CDR3 bases are TGTGCCAGCAGTAGGACAGGGGCGAACACCGGGGAGCTGTTTTTT.

This clone was seen just once. J is TRBJ1-1 and V is TRBV18, with D unresolved. CDR3 length equals 15 residues. The germline CDR1 and CDR2 sequences are KGHSH and LQKENI. V lost 0 bases and J lost 1, with 9 bases in between. The CDR3 region has the DNA TGTGCCAGCTCACCACCGAAGGGAGGGAACACTGAAGCTTTCTTT. This gives the protein CASSPPKGGNTEAFF.

The chain has TRBV14 and TRBJ2-2; possible D gene TRBD1, 6 bases. The CDR3 spans 16 residues. V lost 4 bases, J lost 0 bases, and 12 bases lay in between. Per germline, CDR1 SGHDN and CDR2 FVKESK. The CDR3 region is CASSRARTANTGELFF. In DNA form, the CDR3 reads TGTGCCAGCAGCCGGGCGAGGACAGCGAACACCGGGGAGCTGTTTTTT.

CDR3: CASSFTNTGELFF. The CDR3 coding sequence is TGTGCCAGCAGCTTCACGAACACCGGGGAGCTGTTTTTT. The V and J genes are TRBV11-2 and TRBJ2-2; D remains unclear. The CDR3 loop spans 13 amino acids. Germline CDR1 is SGHAT and CDR2 is FQNNGV. The germline V and J ends were trimmed by 3 bases and 0 bases, with 2 bases remaining between them.

This rearrangement joins TRBV14 to TRBJ1-2; no firm D call. CDR1 and CDR2 from the germline V gene are SGHDN and FVKESK. Trimming left V 2 bases short and J 1 base short, with 5 bases between. The CDR3 spans 13 residues. CDR3 DNA: TGTGCCAGCAGCCAACCCTATAACTATGGCTACACCTTC. Translation: CASSQPYNYGYTF.

With respect to this clone: The sample has other DNA sequences that encode this CDR3 too. The chain links TRBV4-3 to TRBJ2-2, with 8 bases lining up with TRBD1. J was trimmed by 2 bases and V by 4 bases; bases with no gene match: 9. Germline V CDR1 and CDR2: LGHNA, YSLEER. The CDR3 totals 17 residues. The CDR3 DNA sequence: TGCGCCAGCAGCCTGGGGACAGGCCAAAGAAACACCGGGGAGCTGTTTTTT. It specifies CASSLGTGQRNTGELFF.

The J gene is TRBJ1-5, the V gene TRBV7-8; D is undetermined. The CDR3 is made up of 16 amino acids. CDR1 and CDR2 (germline): SGHVS, FQNEAQ. V dropped 1 base and J dropped 6 bases, with 16 bases sitting between them. The CDR3 protein is CASSLVGSEISQPQHF. CDR3 DNA: TGTGCCAGCAGCTTAGTCGGGTCCGAAATAAGTCAGCCCCAGCATTTT. The full variable domain, with the rest looked up from reference TRBV7-8 and TRBJ1-5, is GAGVSQSPRYKVAKRGQDVALRCDPISGHVSLFWYQQALGQGPEFLTYFQNEAQLDKSGLPSDRFFAERPEGSVSTLKIQRTQQEDSAVYLCASSLVGSEISQPQHFGDGTRLSIL.

The gene calls are TRBV4-2 and TRBJ1-4, with D unclear. Germline V gene data show CDR1 as LGHNA and CDR2 as YNFKEQ. Trimming left V 4 bases short and J 6 bases short, with 15 bases between. The CDR3 totals 15 residues. DNA of the CDR3: TGTGCCAGCAGCCGGGAGCCTGGTATGGATGAAAAACTGTTTTTT. It encodes CASSREPGMDEKLFF.

This clone was picked up one time. The chain recombines TRBV28 with TRBJ1-4; 9 positions agree with TRBD1. CDR1 MDHEN and CDR2 SYDVKM come from the germline V gene. The CDR3 is 16 residues long. The trim removed 5 bases at V and 13 bases at J, leaving 17 bases unmatched. DNA of the CDR3: TGTGCCAGCAGTCCTTCTCATGGGACAGGGAAGTTCGGACTGTTTTTT. This encodes CASSPSHGTGKFGLFF.

V usage is TRBV9 and J usage is TRBJ2-7; 8 bases are a match to TRBD1. V shed 1 base and J 2 bases; nucleotides not matched to a gene: 5. CDR1 is SGDLS and CDR2 is YYNGEE in the germline V gene. This CDR3 has 15 amino acids. CDR3 region: CASSVKWTGPYEQYF. The CDR3, as DNA: TGTGCCAGCAGCGTAAAATGGACAGGGCCCTACGAGCAGTACTTC.

A single count supports this clone. This chain links TRBV7-2 with TRBJ1-3; possible D gene TRBD1, 5 bases. Germline V gene lookup returns CDR1 SGHTA and CDR2 FQGNSA. The CDR3 totals 15 residues. V shed 1 base and J shed 1 base, with 8 bases lying between them. CDR3 DNA sequence: TGTGCCAGCAGCTTAGGGGGCCAGTCTGGAAACACCATATATTTT. This codes for CASSLGGQSGNTIYF.

V is TRBV7-9 and J is TRBJ1-1, with D perhaps TRBD1 (6 bases). V was trimmed by 5 bases and J by 9 bases, leaving 13 bases between them. The germline gives CDR1 SEHNR, CDR2 FQNEAQ (reference sequence). This CDR3 comprises 12 residues. The CDR3: CASSPTGQQAFF. CDR3 sequence (DNA): TGTGCCAGCAGCCCCACCGGACAGCAAGCTTTCTTT.

The rearrangement uses TRBV7-2 and TRBJ2-7, with D maybe TRBD1 (6 bases). V shed 5 bases and J shed 1 base, with 12 bases lying between them. The CDR3 extends over 14 amino acids. The V gene's germline CDR1 is SGHTA and CDR2 FQGNSA. CDR3 loop: CASSPRQDSYEQYF. DNA of the CDR3: TGTGCCAGCAGCCCTAGACAGGATTCCTACGAGCAGTACTTC.

The table lists this clone with a count of one. The chain carries TRBV5-1 and TRBJ1-6, with 8 positions matching TRBD1. CDR3 length equals 15 residues. V lost 4 bases, J lost 3 bases, and 3 bases stayed unmatched. Germline V CDR1 and CDR2: SGHRS, YFSETQ. CDR3 region: CASSTGQVYNSPLHF. The CDR3 nucleotides are TGCGCCAGCAGCACGGGACAGGTCTATAATTCACCCCTCCACTTT.

The chain combines TRBV6-5 with TRBJ1-3; D possibly corresponds to TRBD1 (6 bases). CDR1 and CDR2 (germline): MNHEY, SVGAGI. Trimming removed 6 bases from V and 0 bases from J, with 9 bases in between. This CDR3 is built from 14 residues. In DNA, the CDR3 is TGTGCCAGCAGACGACAGGACTCTGGAAACACCATATATTTT. Translated, it gives CASRRQDSGNTIYF.

The chain employs TRBV19 and TRBJ1-6; maybe TRBD1 (6 bases). Deletions cut 8 bases from V and 8 bases from J, with 19 bases between. The CDR3 runs 15 residues. CDR1 LNHDA and CDR2 SQIVND come from the germline V gene (reference sequence). In DNA, the CDR3 is TGTGCCAGTGCACGACAGGTTAATCGGGATTCACCCCTCCACTTT. Protein product: CASARQVNRDSPLHF.

This chain links TRBV9 with TRBJ2-1; 11 nucleotides agree with TRBD1. Germline CDR1 reads SGDLS; CDR2 reads YYNGEE. There are 15 residues in the CDR3. V lost 3 bases, J lost 7 bases, and 6 bases stayed unmatched. CDR3 sequence (DNA): TGTGCCAGCAGCGAAGGACAGGGGGCCGGTAATGAGCAGTTCTTC. Its protein is CASSEGQGAGNEQFF.

The V call is TRBV7-2, the J call TRBJ2-6; weak D call: TRBD1 (6 bases). The CDR3 runs to 16 residues. V dropped 3 bases and J dropped 4 bases, with 13 bases sitting between them. Germline-derived CDR1 and CDR2 are SGHTA and FQGNSA. The CDR3 here is CASSLSSGAGANVLTF. CDR3 sequence (DNA): TGTGCCAGCAGCTTGAGCTCAGGGGCCGGGGCCAACGTCCTGACTTTC.

DNA for the CDR3: TGTGCCAGCAGCTTAGACGCAGGGGGTAATATCTACACCTTC. It codes for CASSLDAGGNIYTF. The chain couples TRBV7-2 to TRBJ1-2, with 7 bases matching TRBD1. In germline, CDR1 is SGHTA, CDR2 FQGNSA. The V segment lost 1 base and the J segment 10 bases; nucleotides outside the gene matches: 9. There are 14 residues in the CDR3.

The chain employs TRBV2 and TRBJ1-1, with D unresolved. Germline loops: CDR1 SNHLY, CDR2 FYNNEI. The CDR3 is 15 amino acids. Trimming removed 4 bases from V and 0 bases from J, with 12 bases in between. CDR3 coding DNA: TGTGCCAGCAGTGTCTTGGGCAGCCTGAACACTGAAGCTTTCTTT. Translation gives CASSVLGSLNTEAFF.

The chain uses TRBV9 and TRBJ1-2, with 9 bases matching TRBD1. The ends lost 4 bases at V and 5 bases at J; junction bases unmatched: 9. The length of the CDR3 is 15 residues. CDR1 and CDR2 from the germline V gene are SGDLS and YYNGEE. CDR3 in amino acids: CASSQPLQGAYGYTF. CDR3 nucleotides: TGTGCCAGCAGCCAACCTCTACAGGGGGCGTATGGCTACACCTTC.

About this clone itself: Other DNA sequences in this specimen translate into the identical CDR3. The chain carries TRBV7-9 and TRBJ1-1; no clear D. V was pared by 0 bases and J by 1 base, with 3 bases between. Germline V gene lookup returns CDR1 SEHNR and CDR2 FQNEAQ (reference sequence). The CDR3 is made up of 13 amino acids. The CDR3 reads CASSLAQNTEAFF. Written as DNA, the CDR3 is TGTGCCAGCAGCTTAGCACAGAACACTGAAGCTTTCTTT.

The V gene is TRBV11-2, the J gene TRBJ1-1; D is ambiguous. The CDR3 has 14 residues. Germline lookup yields CDR1 SGHAT and CDR2 FQNNGV. Trimming removed 5 bases at V and 6 bases at J, with 16 bases between. The CDR3 bases are TGTGCCAGCAGCGTACTCCAGGTGGGAGCTGAAGCTTTCTTT. Residues: CASSVLQVGAEAFF. Full variable domain (remainder filled in from reference TRBV11-2 and TRBJ1-1): EAGVAQSPRYKIIEKRQSVAFWCNPISGHATLYWYQQILGQGPKLLIQFQNNGVVDDSQLPKDRFSAERLKGVDSTLKIQPAKLEDSAVYLCASSVLQVGAEAFFGQGTRLTVV.

The rearrangement joins TRBV4-2 to TRBJ2-3, with D possibly being TRBD1 (5 bases). Trimming removed 0 bases from V and 3 bases from J, with 16 bases in between. CDR3 size: 17 residues. Germline CDR1 and CDR2: LGHNA and YNFKEQ. In DNA form, the CDR3 reads TGTGCCAGCAGCCAAGATCGGCAGGGAACCCTTACAGATACGCAGTATTTT. Translation: CASSQDRQGTLTDTQYF.